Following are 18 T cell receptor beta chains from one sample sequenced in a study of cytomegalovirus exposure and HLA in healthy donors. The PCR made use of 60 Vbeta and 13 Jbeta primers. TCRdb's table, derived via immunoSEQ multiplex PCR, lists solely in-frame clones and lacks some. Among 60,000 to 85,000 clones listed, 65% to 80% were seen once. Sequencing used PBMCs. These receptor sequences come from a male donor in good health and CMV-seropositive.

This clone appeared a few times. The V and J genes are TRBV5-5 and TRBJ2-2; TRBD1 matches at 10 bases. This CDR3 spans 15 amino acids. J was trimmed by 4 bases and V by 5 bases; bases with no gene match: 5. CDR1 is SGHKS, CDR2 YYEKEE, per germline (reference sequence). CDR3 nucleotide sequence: TGTGCCAGCAGTCGAGACAGGGGGCTCACCGGGGAGCTGTTTTTT. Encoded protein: CASSRDRGLTGELFF.

The CDR3 bases are TGTGCCAGCAGTTTATGGGCCGTAGCGTCTGGGGCCAACGTCCTGACTTTC. Translation: CASSLWAVASGANVLTF. The gene calls are TRBV27 and TRBJ2-6, with D possibly matching TRBD2 (5 bases). The CDR3 is made up of 17 amino acids. V lost 1 base to trimming and J lost 1 base, with 11 bases between them. CDR1 is MNHEY, CDR2 SMNVEV, per germline (reference sequence).

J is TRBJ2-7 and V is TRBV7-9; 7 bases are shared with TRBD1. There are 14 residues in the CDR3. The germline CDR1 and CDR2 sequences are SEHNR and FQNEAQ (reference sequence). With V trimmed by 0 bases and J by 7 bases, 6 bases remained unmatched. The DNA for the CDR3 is TGTGCCAGCAGCTTAGCAGGGGGCAGGGGGGAGCAGTACTTC. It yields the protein CASSLAGGRGEQYF.

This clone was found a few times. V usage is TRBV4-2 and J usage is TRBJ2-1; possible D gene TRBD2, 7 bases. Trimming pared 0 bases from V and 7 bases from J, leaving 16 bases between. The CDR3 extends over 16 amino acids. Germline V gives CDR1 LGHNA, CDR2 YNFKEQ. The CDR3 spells CASSQDGGATSNEQFF. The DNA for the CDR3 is TGTGCCAGCAGCCAAGATGGGGGGGCTACATCTAATGAGCAGTTCTTC.

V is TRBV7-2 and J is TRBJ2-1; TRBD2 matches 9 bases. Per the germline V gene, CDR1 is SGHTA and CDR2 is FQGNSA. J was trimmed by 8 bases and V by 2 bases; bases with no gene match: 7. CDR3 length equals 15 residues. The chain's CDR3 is CASSLRREGGDEQFF. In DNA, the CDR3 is TGTGCCAGCAGCTTAAGGCGGGAGGGCGGGGATGAGCAGTTCTTC.

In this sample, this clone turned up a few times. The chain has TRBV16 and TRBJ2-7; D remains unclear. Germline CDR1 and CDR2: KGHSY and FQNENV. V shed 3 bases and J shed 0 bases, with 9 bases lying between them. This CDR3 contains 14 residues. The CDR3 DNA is TGTGCCAGCAGCCAGGGCCGACACTCCTACGAGCAGTACTTC. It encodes CASSQGRHSYEQYF. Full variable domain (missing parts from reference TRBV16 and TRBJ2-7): GEEVAQTPKHLVRGEGQKAKLYCAPIKGHSYVFWYQQVLKNEFKFLISFQNENVFDETGMPKERFSAKCLPNSPCSLEIQATKLEDSAVYFCASSQGRHSYEQYFGPGTRLTVT.

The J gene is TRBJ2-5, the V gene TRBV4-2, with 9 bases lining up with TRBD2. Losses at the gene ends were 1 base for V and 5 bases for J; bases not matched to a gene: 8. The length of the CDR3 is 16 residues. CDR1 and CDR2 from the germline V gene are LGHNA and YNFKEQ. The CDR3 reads CASSQAKGLAGETQYF. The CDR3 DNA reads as TGTGCCAGCAGCCAAGCCAAGGGACTAGCTGGCGAGACCCAGTACTTC.

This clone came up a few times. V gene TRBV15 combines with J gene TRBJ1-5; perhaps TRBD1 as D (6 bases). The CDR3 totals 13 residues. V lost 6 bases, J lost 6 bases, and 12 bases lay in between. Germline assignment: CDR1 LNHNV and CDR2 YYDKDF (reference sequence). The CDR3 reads CATSEGGGQPQHF. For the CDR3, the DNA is TGTGCCACCAGTGAGGGGGGGGGTCAGCCCCAGCATTTT.

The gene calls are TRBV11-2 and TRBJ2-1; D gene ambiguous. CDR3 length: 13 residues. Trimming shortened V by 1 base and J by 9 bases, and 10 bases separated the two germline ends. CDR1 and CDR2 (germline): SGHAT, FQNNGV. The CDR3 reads CASSLALVGEQFF. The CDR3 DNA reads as TGTGCCAGCAGCTTAGCCCTAGTAGGTGAGCAGTTCTTC.

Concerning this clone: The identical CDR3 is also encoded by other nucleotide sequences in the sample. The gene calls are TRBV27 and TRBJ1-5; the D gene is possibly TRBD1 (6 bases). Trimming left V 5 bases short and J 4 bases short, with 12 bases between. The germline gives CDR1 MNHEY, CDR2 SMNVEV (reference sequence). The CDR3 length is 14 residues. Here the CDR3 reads CASSLGTNNQPQHF. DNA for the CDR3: TGTGCCAGCAGTCTGGGGACAAATAATCAGCCCCAGCATTTT.

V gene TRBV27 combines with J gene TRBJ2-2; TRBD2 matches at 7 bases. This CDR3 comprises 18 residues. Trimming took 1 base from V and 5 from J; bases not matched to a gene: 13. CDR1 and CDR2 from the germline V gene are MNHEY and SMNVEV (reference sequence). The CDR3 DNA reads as TGTGCCAGCAGTTTATTTTGGGAGGCGGGAGATGGTACCGGGGAGCTGTTTTTT. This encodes CASSLFWEAGDGTGELFF.

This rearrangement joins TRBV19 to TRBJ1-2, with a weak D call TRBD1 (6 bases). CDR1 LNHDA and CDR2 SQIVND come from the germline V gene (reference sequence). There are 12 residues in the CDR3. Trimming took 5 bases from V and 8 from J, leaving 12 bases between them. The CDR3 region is CASSPRGGGYTF. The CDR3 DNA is TGTGCCAGTAGTCCCCGGGGGGGCGGCTACACCTTC.

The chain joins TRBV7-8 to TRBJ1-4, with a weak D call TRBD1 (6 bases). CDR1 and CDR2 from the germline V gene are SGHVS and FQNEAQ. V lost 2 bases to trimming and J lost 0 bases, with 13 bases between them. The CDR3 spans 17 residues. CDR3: CASSLYAGTTTNEKLFF. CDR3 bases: TGTGCCAGCAGCTTATATGCAGGGACAACAACTAATGAAAAACTGTTTTTT.

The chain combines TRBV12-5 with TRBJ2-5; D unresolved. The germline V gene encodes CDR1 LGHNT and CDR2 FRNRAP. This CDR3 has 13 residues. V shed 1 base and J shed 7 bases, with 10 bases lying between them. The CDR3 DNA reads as TGTGCTAGTGGTTTGGCTGGTTCGAGGACCCAGTACTTC. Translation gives CASGLAGSRTQYF.

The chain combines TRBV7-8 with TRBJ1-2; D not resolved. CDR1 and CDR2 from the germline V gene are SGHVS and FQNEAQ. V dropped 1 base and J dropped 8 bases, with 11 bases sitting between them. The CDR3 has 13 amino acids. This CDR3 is CASSLVGGSGYTF. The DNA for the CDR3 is TGTGCCAGCAGCTTAGTGGGAGGGAGCGGCTACACCTTC.

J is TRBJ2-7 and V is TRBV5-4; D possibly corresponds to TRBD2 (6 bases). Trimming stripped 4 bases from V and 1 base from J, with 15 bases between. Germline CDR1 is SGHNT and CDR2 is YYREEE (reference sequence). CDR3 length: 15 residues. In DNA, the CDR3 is TGTGCCAGCAGCCAGGCCGGGACTGAGTCCTACGAGCAGTACTTC. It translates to CASSQAGTESYEQYF.

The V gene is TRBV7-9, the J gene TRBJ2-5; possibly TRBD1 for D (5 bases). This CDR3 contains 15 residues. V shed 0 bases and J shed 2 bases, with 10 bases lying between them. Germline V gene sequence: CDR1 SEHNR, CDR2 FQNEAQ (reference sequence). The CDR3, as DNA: TGTGCCAGCAGCTTAGCAACAGGCCGACAAGAGACCCAGTACTTC. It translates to CASSLATGRQETQYF.

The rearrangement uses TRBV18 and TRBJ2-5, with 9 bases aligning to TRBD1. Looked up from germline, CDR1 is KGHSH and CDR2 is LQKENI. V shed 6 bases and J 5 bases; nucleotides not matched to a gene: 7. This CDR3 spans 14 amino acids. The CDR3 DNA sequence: TGTGCCAGCTCCCTCGGGACAGGGATGGAGACCCAGTACTTC. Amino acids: CASSLGTGMETQYF.